This TCR beta chain was identified in a study of blood T cell repertoires in COVID-19. Study as a whole: The origin of the acute and convalescent COVID-19 samples was the United States, Italy and Spain.

Methods used by the authors: Reference gene primer amplification in the assay estimated nucleated cell counts. The assay was immunoSEQ multiplex PCR, and TCRdb's table has in-frame clones only and misses some. V and J calls and clone size are those listed in that table; D and trimming were worked out from the DNA. The table shows around 270,000 clones, with more than 70% occurring only once. Specimen: peripheral blood. The source of this sequence is a woman between 45 and 60 years old with acute or convalescent COVID-19.

As DNA, the CDR3 is TGTGCCAGCAGCGCCAGGGGGGACTATGGCTACACCTTC. This encodes CASSARGDYGYTF. This rearrangement joins TRBV7-9 to TRBJ1-2, with 7 bases that match TRBD1. The CDR3 contains 13 residues. CDR1 and CDR2 from the germline V gene are SEHNR and FQNEAQ (reference sequence). Germline trimming cut 5 bases from V and 3 bases from J; bases unmatched to any gene: 3.